Listed here are 28 T cell receptor beta chains from one sample, sequenced in a study of tumor-infiltrating lymphocytes in primary liver carcinoma. The source of the blood RNA was unsorted whole blood, and germline DNA was extracted as well. Starting from roughly 540 ng of total RNA, TCR beta cDNA was produced with a primer in the constant region. Modified slightly, ARM-PCR produced TCR beta libraries over three nested multiplex PCR rounds. Primers for the first two PCR rounds were TRBV1-TRBV30 forward primers and a C-beta reverse primer (about 11 cycles per round). TCRdb re-called the multiplex PCR reads through MiXCR, storing one row per CDR3 protein. The sample has about 320,000 distinct CDR3 sequences; around three fifths are singletons. What was sequenced was peripheral blood. Receptors originate from a man aged 35 to 55 with primary liver carcinoma and hepatitis B virus infection.

Turning to this clonotype: This likely comes from a read error, as the CDR3 has no conserved phenylalanine or tryptophan at its end. V usage is TRBV10-3 and J usage is TRBJ1-2; D is unresolved. The CDR3 spans 12 residues. V was cut by 4 bases and J by 7 bases, with 10 bases left in between. Germline V gene lookup returns CDR1 ENHRY and CDR2 SYGVKD. DNA of the CDR3: TGTGCCATCAGTGCAACTTCTGGTGGCTACACCCTC. Residues: CAISATSGGYTL.

The chain employs TRBV6-5 and TRBJ2-7; no definite D call. The V end lost 10 bases, the J end lost 2 bases, and 15 bases lay between the germline ends. The V gene's germline CDR1 is MNHEY and CDR2 SVGAGI. The CDR3 consists of 13 residues. CDR3 bases: TGTGCCACCTTTGACGTAAGAACCTACGAGCAGTACTTC. Translating it yields CATFDVRTYEQYF.

The chain employs TRBV29-1 and TRBJ1-1; TRBD1 matches 7 bases. V lost 5 bases to trimming and J lost 5 bases; unmatched junction nucleotides: 8. This CDR3 has 13 residues. Looked up from germline, CDR1 is SQVTM and CDR2 is ANQGSEA. DNA for the CDR3: TGCAGCGTTTGGTTGGCAGGGGGAACTGAAGCTTTCTTT. The encoded protein is CSVWLAGGTEAFF.

This clonotype was counted at least ten times. The gene calls are TRBV5-1 and TRBJ2-1, with D perhaps TRBD2 (5 bases). V lost 0 bases, J lost 0 bases, and 13 bases lay in between. The germline gives CDR1 SGHRS, CDR2 YFSETQ. The CDR3 runs 17 residues. This CDR3 reads CASSLDTAVSSYNEQFF. DNA for the CDR3: TGCGCCAGCAGCTTGGATACAGCGGTGAGCTCCTACAATGAGCAGTTCTTC.

Comment on this clonotype: A much larger clone differs by one base, so this may be a read error. J is TRBJ2-7 and V is TRBV29-1; D unresolved. The CDR3 totals 12 residues. CDR1 is SQVTM, CDR2 ANQGSEA, per germline. The CDR3 DNA sequence: TGCAGCGTTGAAGTAGCCAGATACGGGCAGTACTTC. Translated, it gives CSVEVARYGQYF.

This clonotype was counted at least ten times. The gene calls are TRBV5-4 and TRBJ2-3, with 8 bases lining up with TRBD2. The CDR3 length is 15 residues. The trim removed 0 bases at V and 3 bases at J, leaving 3 bases unmatched. Germline V lookup: CDR1 SGHNT, CDR2 YYREEE (reference sequence). This chain's CDR3 is CASSLGGTSTDTQYF. DNA of the CDR3: TGTGCCAGCAGCTTGGGGGGGACTAGTACAGATACGCAGTATTTT.

This clonotype was seen at least ten times. V and J are TRBV6-5 and TRBJ2-5; no clear D. V dropped 8 bases and J dropped 4 bases, with 11 bases sitting between them. CDR1 and CDR2 (germline): MNHEY, SVGAGI. This CDR3 is 12 amino acids long. CDR3 sequence: CASGPGGETQYF. The CDR3 nucleotides read TGTGCCAGCGGCCCGGGCGGAGAGACCCAGTACTTC.

This clonotype occurred a few times. V usage is TRBV28 and J usage is TRBJ2-1; D gene ambiguous. Deletions cut 1 base from V and 9 bases from J, with 10 bases between. The CDR3 runs to 13 residues. Germline assignment: CDR1 MDHEN and CDR2 SYDVKM. CDR3 coding DNA: TGTGCCAGCAGTTTATCTCCCGTTCCTGAGCAGTTCTTC. It encodes CASSLSPVPEQFF.

A word on this clonotype: This sequence may be a read error, since a much larger clone differs from it by one base. This rearrangement joins TRBV29-1 to TRBJ2-7; possible D gene TRBD2, 6 bases. Germline assignment: CDR1 SQVTM and CDR2 ANQGSEA. The ends were cut back, 4 bases at V and 7 bases at J, with 17 bases in the middle. This CDR3 is built from 13 residues. CDR3: CSVVGQGGEEQYF. CDR3 nucleotides: TGCAGCGTTGTAGGGCAGGGAGGCGAGGAGCAGTACTTC.

Details on this clonotype: A read error is possible here, since a much larger clone lies one base away. V is TRBV10-3 and J is TRBJ1-1; a possible D gene is TRBD1 (6 bases). The germline V gene encodes CDR1 ENHRY and CDR2 SYGVKD. CDR3 length equals 14 residues. The CDR3 coding sequence is TGTGCCACCAGTGTCCTCGGGGGCGACACTGAAGCTTTCTTT. Its protein product is CATSVLGGDTEAFF.

Turning to this clonotype: Sequence at one end of the junction differs from germline and may be a read error. This chain connects TRBV30 to TRBJ2-7; weak D call: TRBD1 (5 bases). There are 14 residues in the CDR3. Germline CDR1 GTSNPN, CDR2 SVGIG (reference sequence). CDR3 in DNA: TGTGCCTGGACCCTTCAGGGATGGTCCTACGAGCTGTACTTC. This codes for CAWTLQGWSYELYF.

The rearrangement uses TRBV28 and TRBJ1-1; D unresolved. Germline values: CDR1 MDHEN, CDR2 SYDVKM. Deletions cut 5 bases from V and 1 base from J, with 17 bases between. The CDR3 totals 16 residues. CDR3 loop: CASSRPPGKTNTEAFF. The CDR3, as DNA: TGTGCCAGCAGTCGACCGCCTGGGAAAACGAACACTGAAGCTTTCTTT. Supplemented by reference TRBV28 and TRBJ1-1, the full variable domain reads DVKVTQSSRYLVKRTGEKVFLECVQDMDHENMFWYRQDPGLGLRLIYFSYDVKMKEKGDIPEGYSVSREKKERFSLILESASTNQTSMYLCASSRPPGKTNTEAFFGQGTRLTVV.

DNA of the CDR3: TGTGCCTCCATATCGGACTGTAACTATGGCTACACCTTC. It codes for CASISDCNYGYTF. This rearrangement joins TRBV10-3 to TRBJ1-2; D is unresolved. The CDR3 spans 13 residues. The V gene lost 11 bases and the J gene lost 1 base, with 14 bases spanning the gap. Germline loops: CDR1 ENHRY, CDR2 SYGVKD.

On this clonotype: One base away lies a much larger clone, so this may be a sequencing read error. The chain employs TRBV29-1 and TRBJ1-1; D is undetermined. The CDR3 has 11 amino acids. Germline-derived CDR1 and CDR2 are SQVTM and ANQGSEA. For the CDR3, the DNA is TGCTGCGTTGTTGTTCTCACTGAAGCTTTCTTT. This encodes CCVVVLTEAFF.

Notes on this clonotype: Given a much more abundant clone one base away, this may be a read error. V usage is TRBV7-8 and J usage is TRBJ2-3; a weak D match, TRBD2 (5 bases). The germline gives CDR1 SGHVS, CDR2 FQNEAQ. The V end lost 3 bases, the J end lost 2 bases, and 12 bases lay between the germline ends. The CDR3 runs 15 residues. The CDR3 DNA reads as TGTGCCAGCAGCTTTGGCGGGTTTATCACAGATACGCAGTATTTT. It codes for CASSFGGFITDTQYF.

On this clonotype: Just one base apart from a much larger clone, this may be a read error. The chain recombines TRBV6-1 with TRBJ1-1; D is uncertain. The CDR3 runs 13 residues. The germline gives CDR1 MNHNS, CDR2 SASEGT. The CDR3 bases are TGTGCAGGGTTGGGTTCTATGAACATTGAAGCTTTCTTT. Translated: CAGLGSMNIEAFF.

This clonotype was seen repeatedly, ten times or more. The chain carries TRBV12-3 or TRBV12-4 and TRBJ2-5; D perhaps matches TRBD1 (5 bases). With 4 bases removed from V and 4 bases from J, the gap between germline ends came to 10 bases. This CDR3 contains 13 residues. CDR3 in amino acids: CASSSRVRETQYF. The CDR3 nucleotides are TGTGCCAGCAGTTCCAGGGTGCGAGAGACCCAGTACTTC.

A single count supports this clonotype. Since a much larger clone is just one base distant, this may be a read error. The rearrangement links TRBV6-6 to TRBJ1-3; D gene uncertain. V dropped 5 bases and J dropped 3 bases, with 20 bases sitting between them. The CDR3 length is 17 residues. Per germline, CDR1 MNHNY and CDR2 SVGAGI (reference sequence). CDR3 in amino acids: CASSPPPHSYFGNTIYF. CDR3 sequence (DNA): TGTGCCAGCAGTCCCCCCCCGCACAGCTACTTTGGAAACACCATATATTTT.

CDR3 sequence (DNA): TGTGCCAGTAGTTACTTATCCGGAGATACGCAGTATTTT. This gives the protein CASSYLSGDTQYF. The gene calls are TRBV19 and TRBJ2-3; D not certain. The CDR3 contains 13 residues. V was clipped by 5 bases and J by 5 bases, with 11 bases between them. Germline V gives CDR1 LNHDA, CDR2 SQIVND (reference sequence).

This chain joins TRBV11-2 and TRBJ2-3; the D gene is possibly TRBD2 (5 bases). This CDR3 spans 13 amino acids. The germline CDR1 and CDR2 sequences are SGHAT and FQNNGV. V lost 11 bases and J lost 9, with 21 bases in between. CDR3 protein: CAGCLNYEGTQYF. The CDR3 DNA follows: TGTGCCGGCTGCTTAAATTACGAGGGAACGCAGTATTTT. Supplemented by reference TRBV11-2 and TRBJ2-3, the full variable domain reads EAGVAQSPRYKIIEKRQSVAFWCNPISGHATLYWYQQILGQGPKLLIQFQNNGVVDDSQLPKDRFSAERLKGVDSTLKIQPAKLEDSAVYLCAGCLNYEGTQYFGPGTRLTVL.

To note about this clonotype: Being one base from a much bigger clone, this may be a read error. The chain employs TRBV11-2 and TRBJ2-1, with 10 bases fitting TRBD1. Per germline, CDR1 SGHAT and CDR2 FQNNGV. The CDR3 totals 15 residues. The V and J ends lost 4 bases and 10 bases, in that order; junction bases with no gene match: 10. CDR3 region: CASSSRQGAPGEQFF. Here the CDR3 DNA reads TGTGCCAGCAGCTCCAGACAGGGGGCACCGGGGGAGCAGTTCTTC. Full variable domain (rest looked up from reference TRBV11-2 and TRBJ2-1): EAGVAQSPRYKIIEKRQSVAFWCNPISGHATLYWYQQILGQGPKLLIQFQNNGVVDDSQLPKDRFSAERLKGVDSTLKIQPAKLEDSAVYLCASSSRQGAPGEQFFGPGTRLTVL.

The chain links TRBV30 to TRBJ2-1; the D gene is possibly TRBD2 (6 bases). From germline, CDR1 is GTSNPN and CDR2 SVGIG (reference sequence). This CDR3 comprises 16 residues. V shed 4 bases and J shed 0 bases, with 16 bases lying between them. The CDR3 nucleotides are TGTGCCTGGACCCGGGGGACTCTCAACTCCTACAATGAGCAGTTCTTC. Translating it yields CAWTRGTLNSYNEQFF.

This clonotype was detected once. A much bigger clone sits one base away, suggesting this may be a read error. CDR3 sequence: CASSPTSGSPYEHYF. CDR3 DNA sequence: TGTGCCAGCAGTCCCACTAGCGGTTCTCCCTACGAGCACTACTTC. The gene calls are TRBV6-5 and TRBJ2-7; 8 bases align to TRBD2. The CDR3 runs to 15 residues. Germline V gene lookup returns CDR1 MNHEY and CDR2 SVGAGI.

The chain links TRBV11-2 to TRBJ2-5; D is possibly TRBD1 or TRBD2 (5 bases each). The CDR3 consists of 15 residues. Trimming stripped 6 bases from V and 10 bases from J, with 24 bases between. Germline V gene sequence: CDR1 SGHAT, CDR2 FQNNGV. CDR3: CASSILVATERGQYF. DNA of the CDR3: TGTGCCAGCAGTATCCTCGTGGCTACGGAGAGGGGCCAGTACTTC.

For this clonotype: This may be a read error, as it is one base from a much larger clone. This chain joins TRBV6-1 and TRBJ2-1; D possibly corresponds to TRBD2 (5 bases). The CDR3 contains 16 residues. CDR1 is MNHNS and CDR2 is SASEGT in the germline V gene. Trimming removed 7 bases at V and 1 base at J, with 17 bases between. The CDR3 sequence is CASNDISARSYNEQFF. CDR3 coding DNA: TGTGCCAGCAATGATATTAGCGCCCGGTCCTACAATGAGCAGTTCTTC.

The J gene is TRBJ1-1, the V gene TRBV11-2; TRBD1 aligns across 7 bases. The CDR3 has 13 amino acids. Germline CDR1 and CDR2: SGHAT and FQNNGV. Trimming removed 5 bases from V and 7 bases from J; junction bases left unmatched: 7. In DNA, the CDR3 is TGTGCCAGCAGCGAAGGACAGGCCAGTGAAGCTTTCTTT. Translated: CASSEGQASEAFF.

The chain has TRBV7-9 and TRBJ1-1; 8 positions match TRBD1. There are 15 residues in the CDR3. CDR1 SEHNR and CDR2 FQNEAQ come from the germline V gene (reference sequence). The J segment lost 0 bases and the V segment lost 1 base, leaving 1 base of the junction unmatched. The CDR3 protein is CASSLGTGMNTEAFF. In DNA, the CDR3 is TGTGCCAGCAGCTTAGGGACAGGGATGAACACTGAAGCTTTCTTT.

In its sample, this clonotype was seen once. This could be a read error, since a much larger clone is one nucleotide away. The chain employs TRBV4-2 and TRBJ1-5; tentative D call: TRBD2 (5 bases). The J call may not be correct, given that the DNA end is closer to TRBJ2-3. Germline assignment: CDR1 LGHNA and CDR2 YNFKEQ. This CDR3 has 15 residues. CDR3 amino acids: CASSQEWRSNQPQYF. The CDR3 DNA reads as TGTGCCAGCAGCCAAGAGTGGAGGAGCAATCAGCCCCAGTATTTT.